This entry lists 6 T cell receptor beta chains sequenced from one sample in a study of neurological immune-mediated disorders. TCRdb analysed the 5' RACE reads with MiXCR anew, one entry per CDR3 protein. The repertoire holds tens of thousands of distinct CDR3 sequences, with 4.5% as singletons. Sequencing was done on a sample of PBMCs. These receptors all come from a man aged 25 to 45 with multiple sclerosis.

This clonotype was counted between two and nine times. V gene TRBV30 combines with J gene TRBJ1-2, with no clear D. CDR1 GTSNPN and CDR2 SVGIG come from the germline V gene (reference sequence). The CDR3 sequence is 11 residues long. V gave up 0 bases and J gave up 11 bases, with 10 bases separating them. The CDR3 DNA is TGTGCCTGGAGTGTAGTTGCCCGTTACACCTTC. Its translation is CAWSVVARYTF.

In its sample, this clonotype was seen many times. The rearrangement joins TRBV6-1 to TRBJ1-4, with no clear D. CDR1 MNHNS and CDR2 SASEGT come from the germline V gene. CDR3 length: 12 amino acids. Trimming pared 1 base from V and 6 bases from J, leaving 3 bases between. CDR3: CASSEGYEKLFF. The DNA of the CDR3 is TGTGCCAGCAGTGAAGGTTATGAAAAACTGTTTTTT.

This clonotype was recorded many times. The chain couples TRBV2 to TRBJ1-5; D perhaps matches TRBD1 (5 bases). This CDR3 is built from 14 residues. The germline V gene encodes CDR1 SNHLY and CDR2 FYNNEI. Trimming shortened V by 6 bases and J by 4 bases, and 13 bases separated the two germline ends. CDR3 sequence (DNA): TGTGCCAGCAGCGAGACTGGGGGGAATCAGCCCCAGCATTTT. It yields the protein CASSETGGNQPQHF. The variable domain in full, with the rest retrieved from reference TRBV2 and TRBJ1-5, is EPEVTQTPSHQVTQMGQEVILRCVPISNHLYFYWYRQILGQKVEFLVSFYNNEISEKSEIFDDQFSVERPDGSNFTLKIRSTKLEDSAMYFCASSETGGNQPQHFGDGTRLSIL.

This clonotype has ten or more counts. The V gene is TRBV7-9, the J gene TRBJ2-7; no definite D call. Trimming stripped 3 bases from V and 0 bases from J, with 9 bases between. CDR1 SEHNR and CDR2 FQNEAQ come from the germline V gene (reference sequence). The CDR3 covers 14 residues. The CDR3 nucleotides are TGTGCCAGCAGCTTGGCAGTGAGCTCCTACGAGCAGTACTTC. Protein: CASSLAVSSYEQYF.

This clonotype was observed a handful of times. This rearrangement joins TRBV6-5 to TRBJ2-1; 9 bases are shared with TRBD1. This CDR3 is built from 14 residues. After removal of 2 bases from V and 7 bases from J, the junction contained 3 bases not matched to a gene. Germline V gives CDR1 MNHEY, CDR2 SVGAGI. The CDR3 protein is CASSYGGQGNEQFF. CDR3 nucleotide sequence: TGTGCCAGCAGTTACGGGGGACAGGGAAATGAGCAGTTCTTC.

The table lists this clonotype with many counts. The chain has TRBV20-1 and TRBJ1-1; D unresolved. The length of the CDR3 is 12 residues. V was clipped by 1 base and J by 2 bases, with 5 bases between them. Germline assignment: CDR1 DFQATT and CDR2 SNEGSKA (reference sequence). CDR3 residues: CSARGSNTEAFF. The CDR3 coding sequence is TGCAGTGCTAGAGGTTCTAACACTGAAGCTTTCTTT.